This TCR beta chain is from a study of CD8 T cells in ankylosing spondylitis. This CDR3 spans 13 amino acids. J was trimmed by 5 bases and V by 5 bases; bases with no gene match: 7. The germline V gene encodes CDR1 DFQATT and CDR2 SNEGSKA (reference sequence). Broader study findings: Disease-linked clones bore a CD8+ phenotype, appearing relatively rarely in peripheral blood. Typical of ankylosing spondylitis blood, it appeared, was a TCR beta motif of under 10 highly homologous variants. Before this, some motif variants had been reported in reactive arthritis synovial fluid and blood.

This clonotype was found many times. Antigen specificity is unknown. TCRdb re-analysed the 5' RACE reads in MiXCR, keeping a single row per CDR3 protein. The repertoire holds about 300,000 distinct CDR3 sequences, 20% seen once, with roughly 3.6% in the top ten. The receptor's source is a female donor with ankylosing spondylitis or in good health (not recorded which). Material: blood, either unsorted or a sorted T cell fraction (not recorded which). The chain combines TRBV20-1 with TRBJ2-7; 9 nucleotides align to TRBD1. CDR3 amino acids: CSALTGGTDEQYF. The CDR3 nucleotides are TGCAGTGCTTTGACAGGGGGTACGGACGAGCAGTACTTC.